Described below is a single TCR beta chain sequence and its context. No antigen is known for it. These data are taken from a study of CXCR3-negative and CXCR3-positive naive CD8 T cells. Study-level points and caveats: TRB CDR3 properties indicated TCR strength, while surface CD5 was similar across naive subsets.

UMI labels and 5' RACE were used to prepare the TRB cDNA libraries. TCRdb reprocessed the 5' RACE reads; each CDR3 protein has one entry and no DNA is given. The repertoire table contains tens of thousands of distinct CDR3 sequences. Per the germline V gene, CDR1 is DFQATT and CDR2 is SNEGSKA (reference sequence). There are 13 residues in the CDR3. This chain joins TRBV20-1 and TRBJ2-1; there is no DNA to check the TCRdb D call of TRBD1. This receptor was obtained from a human donor in good health. Some clones in this sample may be carry-over from other donors' samples. The specimen was naive CXCR3- CD8+ T cells from blood. Subset indicated: CD45RO-CCR7+CD27+CD95- naive CD8+ T cells lacking CXCR3 (TNR3-). This CDR3 is CSARSPTHNEQFF.